This TCR beta chain was obtained from a study of blood T cell repertoires in COVID-19. Study summary: Both acute and convalescent COVID-19 samples were obtained from the United States, Italy and Spain. PBMCs, B-cell-depleted T cells, or T cells were the source of the cDNA or gDNA that made up the material.

Method: immunoSEQ multiplex PCR; TCRdb's copy keeps in-frame clones and lacks some. The sample yields just over 350,000 clones, about 88% seen once. Two negative PCRs, clearance, or symptom resolution characterized the recovered Cohort 3 donors. The specimen sequenced was PBMCs or T cells enriched from blood (not recorded which). The TCR originated in a woman aged 25 to 39 who had recovered from COVID-19.

The CDR3 loop is CASSFSRSFSYEQYF. The DNA of the CDR3 is TGTGCCAGCAGCTTTTCCAGATCCTTCTCCTACGAGCAGTACTTC. V is TRBV11-1 and J is TRBJ2-7; D is uncertain. Trimming removed 3 bases from V and 0 bases from J, with 12 bases in between. This CDR3 has 15 amino acids. The germline V gene has CDR1 SGHAT and CDR2 FQDESV (reference sequence).